Here is one T cell receptor (beta chain) with its context. These data come from a study of blood T cell repertoires in COVID-19. The CDR3 is made up of 14 amino acids. Germline CDR1 and CDR2: SGHNT and YYREEE (reference sequence). V was pared by 1 base and J by 2 bases, with 10 bases between. Here immunoSEQ multiplex PCR was the method, and the copy in TCRdb shows in-frame clones only, minus some. The table lists approximately 150,000 clones, roughly 87% of them singletons. This TCR came from a human donor in a cohort sampled during active COVID-19. Material for sequencing was peripheral blood. This rearrangement joins TRBV5-4 to TRBJ2-7; TRBD1 is a possible D gene (6 bases). The CDR3 here is CASSLWGQPYEQYF. CDR3 sequence (DNA): TGTGCCAGCAGCTTGTGGGGGCAGCCCTACGAGCAGTACTTC.